The entry below gives a single T cell receptor beta chain sequence along with its context. Antigen unknown. Using immunoSEQ multiplex PCR, the repertoire was profiled, and TCRdb retains in-frame clones only, with some absent. Altogether fewer than 800,000 clones are present, 90% to 95% being singletons, with the ten largest covering about 24%. This specimen belongs to a study of shared clonotypes between healthy human individuals. Study-level information: A couple of women and three men aged 18 to 49 made up the donors. Study-wide results and limits: Inspection by rarefaction showed sorted-subset sequencing to be incomplete despite large depth. Generation probabilities were higher for clonotypes shared across all four sorted-subset donors than for unshared ones. Estimated clonotype richness was generally higher in naive than memory subsets.

Germline V gives CDR1 SGDLS, CDR2 YYNGEE. This CDR3 comprises 16 residues. Trimming removed 2 bases from V and 3 bases from J; junction bases left unmatched: 3. CD8 cells classed as naive were CD45RO-negative and positively selected for CCR7, excluding terminally differentiated effector memory CD45RA+ cells. The sequence was collected from a man aged 30 to 39 in good health. The chain uses TRBV9 and TRBJ2-1, with 12 nucleotides matching TRBD2. What was sequenced was naive CD8+ T cells sorted from blood. CDR3 sequence: CASSVGLAGYYNEQFF. For the CDR3, the DNA is TGTGCCAGCAGCGTGGGACTAGCGGGCTACTACAATGAGCAGTTCTTC.